This TCR beta chain came from a study of blood T cell repertoires in COVID-19. At the level of the study: Samples of COVID-19 (acute and convalescent) were obtained from the United States, Italy and Spain. Sample material is recorded as cDNA or gDNA derived from T cells, B-cell-depleted T cells, or PBMCs.

Authors' analysis steps: Estimation of nucleated cell counts relied on the amplification of reference gene primers. The repertoire was sequenced with immunoSEQ multiplex PCR; TCRdb's copy has only in-frame clones and lacks some. That table supplies the V and J calls and clone size; D and trimming were determined from the DNA. The table lists around 160,000 clones, 80% to 90% of them singletons. In its sample, this clone was seen a few times. This CDR3 has 14 amino acids. The TCR sequence derives from a man between 60 and 75 years old with acute or convalescent COVID-19. The chain joins TRBV12-1 to TRBJ1-1; the table's D call, TRBD1, was not checked against the DNA. TRBV12-1 is marked as a pseudogene. The sequenced sample consisted of peripheral blood. The CDR3 DNA is TGTGCCAGCAGCTTCAGCGAGGGGGCCACTTGCGCTTTCTTT. Protein: CASSFSEGATCAFF.